The 16 T cell receptor beta chains given below trace back to one sample, sequenced in a study of molecular identifiers for immune sequencing clone quantification. TCRdb re-called the PCR reads with MiXCR, one entry per CDR3 protein. The profile covers about 640,000 distinct CDR3 sequences, with 15% to 20% appearing a single time and roughly 0.83% taken by the ten largest. The sequencing input was naive CD8+ T cells from blood, with Jurkat cell RNA spiked in. Subset: FACS-sorted CD8+CD4-CCR7+CD45RA+ naive T cells. The source is a human donor in good health. Some libraries in this study had Jurkat cell RNA spiked in.

This clonotype was counted many times. V and J are TRBV6-5 and TRBJ2-3; 13 nucleotides line up with TRBD2. In germline, CDR1 is MNHEY, CDR2 SVGAGI. The CDR3 runs to 18 residues. V trimming: 0 bases; J trimming: 5 bases; junction bases outside the gene matches: 8. The CDR3 is CASSYSIGLAGAVDTQYF. The CDR3 nucleotides read TGTGCCAGCAGTTACTCGATCGGACTAGCGGGAGCGGTAGATACGCAGTATTTT.

Only a few counts were recorded for this clonotype. V gene TRBV5-6 combines with J gene TRBJ2-1; 10 nucleotides line up with TRBD2. This CDR3 is built from 19 residues. With 1 base clipped from V and 6 bases from J, the junction kept 16 bases outside the gene matches. Germline V gives CDR1 SGHDT, CDR2 YYEEEE. Here the CDR3 reads CASSLLPRSIAGGPNEQFF. The CDR3 bases are TGTGCCAGCAGCTTGCTCCCCCGATCAATAGCGGGAGGACCCAATGAGCAGTTCTTC. Combining the CDR3 with reference TRBV5-6 and TRBJ2-1 gives the whole variable domain DAGVTQSPTHLIKTRGQQVTLRCSPKSGHDTVSWYQQALGQGPQFIFQYYEEEERQRGNFPDRFSGHQFPNYSSELNVNALLLGDSALYLCASSLLPRSIAGGPNEQFFGPGTRLTVL.

This clonotype was found many times. The CDR3 here is CSVGGTTTEAFF. CDR3 nucleotide sequence: TGCAGCGTTGGGGGGACAACCACTGAAGCTTTCTTT. The rearrangement joins TRBV29-1 to TRBJ1-1; possible D gene TRBD1, 6 bases. Germline CDR1 SQVTM, CDR2 ANQGSEA. Trimming left V 4 bases short and J 4 bases short, with 10 bases between. The CDR3 runs 12 residues.

This clonotype was picked up many times. This chain connects TRBV30 to TRBJ1-2, with a tentative D call TRBD1 (6 bases). Germline values: CDR1 GTSNPN, CDR2 SVGIG (reference sequence). This CDR3 contains 16 residues. The V gene lost 0 bases and the J gene lost 4 bases, with 18 bases spanning the gap. CDR3 sequence: CAWSVQVAGVLYGYTF. The CDR3 DNA reads as TGTGCCTGGAGTGTACAGGTGGCAGGGGTCCTCTATGGCTACACCTTC. The full variable domain, rest sourced from reference TRBV30 and TRBJ1-2, is SQTIHQWPATLVQPVGSPLSLECTVEGTSNPNLYWYRQAAGRGLQLLFYSVGIGQISSEVPQNLSASRPQDRQFILSSKKLLLSDSGFYLCAWSVQVAGVLYGYTFGSGTRLTVV.

This clonotype came up many times. The chain combines TRBV18 with TRBJ2-7, with unresolved D. V was cut by 0 bases and J by 3 bases, with 9 bases left in between. Germline V gene sequence: CDR1 KGHSH, CDR2 LQKENI. The CDR3 has 14 amino acids. The CDR3 here is CASSPPDMNYEQYF. The DNA for the CDR3 is TGTGCCAGCTCACCACCCGACATGAACTACGAGCAGTACTTC.

This clonotype was recorded many times. V usage is TRBV12-5 and J usage is TRBJ1-5, with TRBD1 identical over 9 bases. With 5 bases clipped from V and 2 bases from J, the junction kept 7 bases outside the gene matches. The CDR3 consists of 16 residues. Germline CDR1 reads LGHNT; CDR2 reads FRNRAP. Here the CDR3 reads CASGGSGQGGNQPQHF. The CDR3 nucleotides are TGTGCTAGTGGTGGTTCGGGACAGGGTGGCAATCAGCCCCAGCATTTT. Combining the CDR3 with reference TRBV12-5 and TRBJ1-5 gives the whole variable domain DARVTQTPRHKVTEMGQEVTMRCQPILGHNTVFWYRQTMMQGLELLAYFRNRAPLDDSGMPKDRFSAEMPDATLATLKIQPSEPRDSAVYFCASGGSGQGGNQPQHFGDGTRLSIL.

The J gene is TRBJ2-2, the V gene TRBV5-1; no clear D. This CDR3 is 12 amino acids long. Germline CDR1 SGHRS, CDR2 YFSETQ. V gave up 10 bases and J gave up 4 bases, with 11 bases separating them. CDR3 DNA sequence: TGCGCCCTCAGATGGGCCACCGGGGAGCTGTTTTTT. This encodes CALRWATGELFF.

The chain combines TRBV5-3 with TRBJ1-1, with no clear D. TRBV5-3 carries the ORF label, with uncertain function. V lost 8 bases to trimming and J lost 5 bases, with 28 bases between them. The CDR3 has 17 residues. The DNA of the CDR3 is TGTGCCAGCCTCCTTAGTGTCGGGCCTCCTCTTCGGACTGAAGCTTTCTTT. Translating it yields CASLLSVGPPLRTEAFF.

Comment on this clonotype: It may be a read error: a sequence one base away is much more abundant. The final CDR3 position lacks the conserved phenylalanine or tryptophan, pointing to a likely read error. The V and J genes are TRBV6-1 and TRBJ1-5; 8 bases align to TRBD1. V lost 3 bases to trimming and J lost 7 bases; unmatched junction nucleotides: 5. Germline CDR1 and CDR2: MNHNS and SASEGT. The CDR3 is made up of 14 amino acids. The CDR3 DNA sequence: TGTGCCAGCAGTGACCCGACAGGGGCCCAGCCCCAGCATTCT. This codes for CASSDPTGAQPQHS.

Remarks on this clonotype: Sequence at one end of the junction differs from germline and may be a read error. The V and J genes are TRBV2 and TRBJ2-7, with D unclear. Germline V lookup: CDR1 SNHLY, CDR2 FYNNEI. The CDR3 extends over 17 amino acids. CDR3 amino acids: CASCEALPQFSSYEQYF. In DNA form, the CDR3 reads TGTGCCAGCTGTGAAGCGCTTCCACAGTTCAGCTCCTACGAGCAGTACTTC.

Only a few counts were recorded for this clonotype. The chain couples TRBV27 to TRBJ2-7; a possible D gene is TRBD2 (6 bases). Germline values: CDR1 MNHEY, CDR2 SMNVEV (reference sequence). This CDR3 spans 12 amino acids. Trimming removed 8 bases at V and 2 bases at J, with 10 bases between. The CDR3 coding sequence is TGTGCCAGCCACGGGAGCCCCTACGAGCAGTACTTC. It translates to CASHGSPYEQYF.

This clonotype was detected many times. V gene TRBV4-3 combines with J gene TRBJ2-1; 8 positions match TRBD1. CDR3 length: 15 amino acids. In germline, CDR1 is LGHNA, CDR2 YSLEER. The V gene end was trimmed by 2 bases and the J gene end by 8 bases; junction bases not matched to a gene: 8. CDR3 DNA sequence: TGCGCCAGCAGCCAAACGTCGGACAGGGTCGATGAGCAGTTCTTC. Amino acids: CASSQTSDRVDEQFF.

This chain connects TRBV30 to TRBJ1-2, with 8 bases lining up with TRBD1. Germline CDR1 is GTSNPN and CDR2 is SVGIG (reference sequence). The CDR3 contains 13 residues. Trimming at V came to 3 bases and at J to 9 bases, leaving 9 bases not matched to a gene. CDR3 sequence: CAWSAGQGDSYTF. CDR3 sequence (DNA): TGTGCCTGGAGCGCCGGACAGGGTGACAGCTACACCTTC.

This clonotype has ten or more counts. This chain joins TRBV6-5 and TRBJ2-2, with no clear D. The CDR3 is 15 amino acids. The V and J ends lost 0 bases and 0 bases respectively, with 5 bases between them. Germline loops: CDR1 MNHEY, CDR2 SVGAGI. The CDR3 region has the DNA TGTGCCAGCAGTTACTCTAGGGCGAACACCGGGGAGCTGTTTTTT. The encoded protein is CASSYSRANTGELFF.

This clonotype was recorded many times. The chain employs TRBV7-2 and TRBJ2-5, with TRBD2 identical over 12 bases. Trimming took 5 bases from V and 5 from J; bases not matched to a gene: 6. This CDR3 is 15 amino acids long. Germline V gives CDR1 SGHTA, CDR2 FQGNSA. CDR3 bases: TGTGCCAGCAGCCCTAGCGGGGGGGCGGGCGAGACCCAGTACTTC. Protein sequence: CASSPSGGAGETQYF.

This clonotype was picked up a small number of times. V and J are TRBV7-6 and TRBJ2-2; D gene uncertain. Trimming shortened V by 1 base and J by 3 bases, and 9 bases separated the two germline ends. The germline V gene has CDR1 SGHVS and CDR2 FNYEAQ. The CDR3 has 15 residues. The CDR3 spells CASSLDGSYTGELFF. The CDR3 nucleotides read TGTGCCAGCAGCTTAGACGGCAGCTACACCGGGGAGCTGTTTTTT.